This T cell receptor beta chain comes out of a study of Ad26.COV2.S vaccination and SARS-CoV-2 variants. The germline V gene encodes CDR1 SGDLS and CDR2 YYNGEE. The CDR3 length is 15 residues. V was pared by 4 bases and J by 4 bases, with 15 bases between. The method was immunoSEQ multiplex PCR; TCRdb's version includes in-frame clones alone and lacks a portion of them. This sample has fewer than 400,000 clones; around four fifths occur once, and the top ten carry about 2.1%. Treatment here: about 20 received Ad26.COV2.S at low or high dose, single or two shots; about 5 received placebo; per-sample allocation not given. Sampling was performed 63 days after the first vaccine or placebo injection. Donation came from an adult in Boston who was aged 18-55 years.

The TCR comes from a person aged 18 to 65 who received the Ad26.COV2.S COVID-19 vaccine or a placebo. J is TRBJ1-5 and V is TRBV9, with D unclear. The sample was peripheral blood, taken in a trial of Ad26.COV2.S vaccine versus placebo. The CDR3 DNA reads as TGTGCCAGCAGCCCCGGTACTCGGGGTAATCAGCCCCAGCATTTT. Its protein is CASSPGTRGNQPQHF.